These 18 T cell receptor beta chains share one sample of origin, sequenced in a study of T cells after yellow fever vaccination. TCRdb reprocessed the 5' RACE reads with MiXCR, giving one entry per CDR3 protein. The repertoire holds a few hundred thousand distinct CDR3 sequences, with about 5.2% as singletons. The specimen comprised CD4+ T cells sorted from PBMCs, sampled on the day of the yellow fever booster vaccination. The receptors were sampled from a man in his late teens or twenties who received the YFV17D yellow fever vaccine.

The J gene is TRBJ1-2, the V gene TRBV29-1, with a tentative D call TRBD1 (5 bases). Looked up from germline, CDR1 is SQVTM and CDR2 is ANQGSEA. The CDR3 consists of 14 residues. V was pared by 5 bases and J by 7 bases, with 20 bases between. The CDR3 here is CSVRGDGTASGYTF. The CDR3 DNA reads TGCAGCGTTCGGGGCGACGGAACCGCGTCTGGCTACACCTTC.

This clonotype occurred a few times. This chain links TRBV2 with TRBJ2-7, with D possibly being TRBD1 (5 bases). Germline V gives CDR1 SNHLY, CDR2 FYNNEI. V was shortened by 4 bases and J by 6 bases, with 10 bases between the two germline ends. CDR3 size: 12 residues. DNA for the CDR3: TGTGCCAGCAGTGCACAGGCAGGCGAGCAGTACTTC. The encoded protein is CASSAQAGEQYF.

The sample holds many counts of this clonotype. V and J are TRBV20-1 and TRBJ1-6; maybe TRBD1 (5 bases). This CDR3 has 13 residues. Trimming removed 5 bases from V and 0 bases from J, with 5 bases in between. Germline values: CDR1 DFQATT, CDR2 SNEGSKA (reference sequence). The CDR3 protein is CSADSSYNSPLHF. The CDR3 DNA sequence: TGCAGTGCTGACAGCTCCTATAATTCACCCCTCCACTTT.

This clonotype has at least ten counts. The chain carries TRBV5-1 and TRBJ1-1; D is unclear. CDR3 length: 10 amino acids. Germline CDR1 reads SGHRS; CDR2 reads YFSETQ. Trimming pared 4 bases from V and 11 bases from J, leaving 9 bases between. The CDR3, as DNA: TGCGCCAGCAGCCACCGCCCGGCTTTCTTT. Protein: CASSHRPAFF. Full variable domain (rest looked up from reference TRBV5-1 and TRBJ1-1): KAGVTQTPRYLIKTRGQQVTLSCSPISGHRSVSWYQQTPGQGLQFLFEYFSETQRNKGNFPGRFSGRQFSNSRSEMNVSTLELGDSALYLCASSHRPAFFGQGTRLTVV.

This sequence joins TRBV5-1 and TRBJ2-2; 7 bases are shared with TRBD2. Germline V gene lookup returns CDR1 SGHRS and CDR2 YFSETQ. V lost 2 bases, J lost 6 bases, and 4 bases stayed unmatched. The CDR3 has 14 amino acids. CDR3 nucleotides: TGCGCCAGCAGCTTAGGACTAGACCCCGGGGAGCTGTTTTTT. Translating it yields CASSLGLDPGELFF.

This clonotype came up a few times. This sequence joins TRBV6-2 or TRBV6-3 and TRBJ2-7; TRBD2 is a possible D gene (6 bases). The V end lost 4 bases, the J end lost 5 bases, and 15 bases lay between the germline ends. Per the germline V gene, CDR1 is MNHEY and CDR2 is SVGEGT. This CDR3 has 14 amino acids. This CDR3 is CASSLGGFKDEQYF. The DNA for the CDR3 is TGTGCCAGCAGTTTAGGAGGGTTCAAAGACGAGCAGTACTTC.

The chain employs TRBV4-3 and TRBJ1-1, with D unclear. Trimming removed 1 base from V and 11 bases from J, with 11 bases in between. Germline CDR1 LGHNA, CDR2 YSLEER. This CDR3 comprises 12 residues. In nucleotides, the CDR3 is TGCGCCAGCAGCCAAGGGGCAGGACGGGCTTTCTTT. The encoded protein is CASSQGAGRAFF.

Ten or more counts support this clonotype. J is TRBJ1-2 and V is TRBV5-1; the D gene is possibly TRBD1 (6 bases). With 6 bases removed from V and 5 bases from J, the gap between germline ends came to 14 bases. CDR3 size: 13 residues. Germline loops: CDR1 SGHRS, CDR2 YFSETQ. CDR3 nucleotide sequence: TGCGCCAGCACCCTTGGGACACTATATGGCTACACCTTC. This gives the protein CASTLGTLYGYTF.

There are a few counts of this clonotype. The V gene is TRBV12-3 or TRBV12-4, the J gene TRBJ1-3; 9 positions match TRBD1. This CDR3 comprises 17 residues. The ends lost 8 bases at V and 3 bases at J; junction bases unmatched: 14. The CDR3 spells CASGLLSGQGYGNTIYF. CDR3 sequence (DNA): TGTGCCAGCGGCCTCCTGTCGGGACAGGGTTATGGAAACACCATATATTTT.

This clonotype was detected only a few times. J is TRBJ2-2 and V is TRBV20-1; 11 nucleotides match TRBD2. In germline, CDR1 is DFQATT, CDR2 SNEGSKA (reference sequence). CDR3 length equals 15 residues. V lost 6 bases to trimming and J lost 7 bases; unmatched junction nucleotides: 10. The CDR3 nucleotides read TGCAGTGCAGGCCCTAGCGGGGGGCTCGGCGGGGAGCTGTTTTTT. This gives the protein CSAGPSGGLGGELFF.

This clonotype was detected many times. The CDR3 DNA is TGTGCCAGCAGCTTGGAGGGGAGCCAGCCCCAGCATTTT. Translated: CASSLEGSQPQHF. The chain recombines TRBV7-9 with TRBJ1-5; the D gene is possibly TRBD1 (5 bases). The CDR3 is made up of 13 amino acids. CDR1 and CDR2 (germline): SEHNR, FQNEAQ (reference sequence). V dropped 3 bases and J dropped 7 bases, with 10 bases sitting between them.

This clonotype was counted many times. This chain uses TRBV12-3 or TRBV12-4 with TRBJ1-2; no reliable D call. With 5 bases removed from V and 8 bases from J, the gap between germline ends came to 15 bases. This CDR3 has 13 residues. The CDR3 sequence: CASSPSPRVGYTF. CDR3 in DNA: TGTGCCAGCAGTCCCAGTCCCCGCGTGGGCTACACCTTC.

This clonotype was seen a handful of times. The rearrangement links TRBV12-5 to TRBJ2-7; D is unclear. Trimming took 8 bases from V and 2 from J, leaving 10 bases between them. The CDR3 extends over 12 amino acids. Germline CDR1 is LGHNT and CDR2 is FRNRAP. CDR3 in amino acids: CASRAETYEQYF. In DNA form, the CDR3 reads TGTGCTAGTAGGGCAGAGACCTACGAGCAGTACTTC.

V usage is TRBV9 and J usage is TRBJ2-2; unclear D gene. Per the germline V gene, CDR1 is SGDLS and CDR2 is YYNGEE. V was clipped by 0 bases and J by 5 bases, with 8 bases between them. CDR3 length: 14 residues. In DNA form, the CDR3 reads TGTGCCAGCAGCGTAGAACTCGTTACCGGGGAGCTGTTTTTT. Its translation: CASSVELVTGELFF.

This clonotype was seen more than once but under ten times. This chain uses TRBV4-2 with TRBJ2-3; TRBD2 matches 11 bases. This CDR3 has 16 residues. The junction had 6 bases not matched to a gene; V was cut back by 0 bases and J by 7 bases. Looked up from germline, CDR1 is LGHNA and CDR2 is YNFKEQ. CDR3 loop: CASSQDSGGAMYTQYF. For the CDR3, the DNA is TGTGCCAGCAGCCAAGATAGCGGGGGGGCCATGTATACGCAGTATTTT.

This clonotype has only a few counts. The J gene is TRBJ2-2, the V gene TRBV5-1, with D maybe TRBD1 (6 bases). Trimming shortened V by 3 bases and J by 3 bases, and 12 bases separated the two germline ends. Germline CDR1 reads SGHRS; CDR2 reads YFSETQ. The CDR3 is made up of 15 amino acids. CDR3 coding DNA: TGCGCCAGCAGCTCCGGGACACCACACACCGGGGAGCTGTTTTTT. Protein product: CASSSGTPHTGELFF.

CDR3 in amino acids: CASSPDRRYEQYV. CDR3 bases: TGTGCCAGCTCACCTGACAGGCGGTACGAGCAGTACGTC. This rearrangement joins TRBV18 to TRBJ2-7; D is perhaps TRBD1 (6 bases). CDR1 and CDR2 from the germline V gene are KGHSH and LQKENI. CDR3 length equals 13 residues. Between the trimmed V and J ends, which lost 3 bases and 4 bases, there was a span of 10 bases.

The chain uses TRBV12-3 or TRBV12-4 and TRBJ1-2; D is uncertain. Trimming removed 4 bases at V and 2 bases at J, with 11 bases between. The CDR3 length is 14 residues. Here the CDR3 reads CASSWHPRNYGYTF. CDR3 in DNA: TGTGCCAGCAGTTGGCACCCCAGGAACTATGGCTACACCTTC.